This T cell receptor beta chain was sequenced in a study of T cells in Graves' hyperthyroidism and ophthalmopathy. Trimming removed 3 bases from V and 8 bases from J, with 20 bases in between. CDR1 and CDR2 from the germline V gene are LNHDA and SQIVND (reference sequence). CDR3 length: 16 amino acids. The study excluded patients with uncontrolled infection, other autoimmune disease, pregnancy or lactation. Each diagnosis drew on symptoms, thyroxine, TRAb, thyroid ultrasound and orbital computed tomography findings. Out of approximately 9.9 ml of fresh peripheral blood came the PBMCs. Amplification of TCR beta CDR3 regions used RNA as the template. First-round RT-PCR targeting the TCR CDR3 was performed with the HTBI primer set. TCRdb analysed the multiplex PCR reads with MiXCR anew, one entry per CDR3 protein. The table shows some 760,000 distinct CDR3 sequences, with 13% to 15% occurring only once.

The sample was blood. The rearrangement uses TRBV19 and TRBJ1-3, with D unresolved. This receptor was obtained from a young woman with Graves' hyperthyroidism. The CDR3 protein is CASSIGASSSRHTIYF. The CDR3 DNA follows: TGTGCCAGTAGTATCGGCGCCTCCTCATCCAGGCACACCATATATTTT.